This T cell receptor (beta chain) was documented in a study of cytotoxic CD8 clonotypes in ibrutinib-treated CLL. The length of the CDR3 is 14 residues. The V end was cut by 2 bases, the J end by 2 bases, with 7 bases between. Germline CDR1 and CDR2: MNHNY and SVGAGI (reference sequence). The table lists this clone with a few counts. Some clones are missing from TCRdb's copy, which holds only in-frame ones; the method was immunoSEQ multiplex PCR. Of tens of thousands of clones listed, 45% to 70% are singletons. The source material was PBMCs, sampled after 24 months of ibrutinib treatment. This sequence originates from a human donor with chronic lymphocytic leukemia. V is TRBV6-6 and J is TRBJ1-5, with D unclear. Here the CDR3 DNA reads TGTGCCAGCAGTTACGCTTTTGGCAATCAGCCCCAGCATTTT. Translation gives CASSYAFGNQPQHF.